The 29 T cell receptor beta chains below were found in one sample sequenced in a study of T-cell memory formation after mild COVID-19. In TCRdb, the 5' RACE reads were re-called with MiXCR into one record per CDR3 protein. The sample has 560,000 or so distinct CDR3 sequences, around a sixth seen once. What was sequenced was PBMCs or a T cell subset sorted from them (not recorded which). All receptors derive from an adult woman who had mild COVID-19 (a few samples of this study predate the infection). Cell type and time point are not known.

This clonotype was seen a single time. The chain combines TRBV29-1 with TRBJ1-1; 9 nucleotides match TRBD1. The V segment lost 3 bases and the J segment 5 bases; nucleotides outside the gene matches: 7. Germline V gives CDR1 SQVTM, CDR2 ANQGSEA. This CDR3 has 14 amino acids. The CDR3 here is CSVDTTGGGTEAFF. The CDR3 nucleotides are TGCAGCGTTGACACGACAGGGGGTGGAACTGAAGCTTTCTTT. Using reference TRBV29-1 and TRBJ1-1 for the parts outside the CDR3, the full variable domain is SAVISQKPSRDICQRGTSLTIQCQVDSQVTMMFWYRQQPGQSLTLIATANQGSEATYESGFVIDKFPISRPNLTFSTLTVSNMSPEDSSIYLCSVDTTGGGTEAFFGQGTRLTVV.

V and J are TRBV6-5 and TRBJ2-3; no firm D call. Per germline, CDR1 MNHEY and CDR2 SVGAGI. V was shortened by 0 bases and J by 0 bases, with 7 bases between the two germline ends. The CDR3 spans 15 residues. The CDR3 region has the DNA TGTGCCAGCAGTTACTCGTCGACTAGCACAGATACGCAGTATTTT. This codes for CASSYSSTSTDTQYF.

A few counts support this clonotype. The rearrangement uses TRBV5-1 and TRBJ2-7; D might be TRBD2 (5 bases). From germline, CDR1 is SGHRS and CDR2 YFSETQ. V was pared by 0 bases and J by 5 bases, with 9 bases between. The CDR3 has 13 amino acids. The CDR3 region is CASSLVVGNEQYF. The CDR3 coding sequence is TGCGCCAGCAGCTTGGTCGTCGGGAACGAGCAGTACTTC. Looking up the rest from reference TRBV5-1 and TRBJ2-7 gives the full variable domain: KAGVTQTPRYLIKTRGQQVTLSCSPISGHRSVSWYQQTPGQGLQFLFEYFSETQRNKGNFPGRFSGRQFSNSRSEMNVSTLELGDSALYLCASSLVVGNEQYFGPGTRLTVT.

This clonotype was seen a few times. The V call is TRBV7-2, the J call TRBJ1-4, with TRBD1 matching over 7 bases. In germline, CDR1 is SGHTA, CDR2 FQGNSA. V trimming: 2 bases; J trimming: 6 bases; junction bases outside the gene matches: 6. The CDR3 is 15 amino acids. The DNA of the CDR3 is TGTGCCAGCAGCTTATCGACAGGGCCTTATGAAAAACTGTTTTTT. It yields the protein CASSLSTGPYEKLFF.

The rearrangement uses TRBV5-1 and TRBJ1-1; TRBD1 matches 7 bases. The length of the CDR3 is 13 residues. Unmatched junction bases numbered 5, after V lost 0 bases and J lost 9 bases. Per the germline V gene, CDR1 is SGHRS and CDR2 is YFSETQ. CDR3 sequence reads: CASSLGEGAKAFF. In nucleotides, the CDR3 is TGCGCCAGCAGCTTGGGAGAGGGGGCGAAAGCTTTCTTT.

The genes are TRBV15 and TRBJ1-2; no clear D gene. The CDR3 consists of 11 residues. Trimming shortened V by 0 bases and J by 5 bases, and 1 base separated the two germline ends. Germline V gene data show CDR1 as LNHNV and CDR2 as YYDKDF (reference sequence). This CDR3 is CATSRDYGYTF. In nucleotides, the CDR3 is TGTGCCACCAGCAGAGATTATGGCTACACCTTC.

This clonotype occurred many times. The chain uses TRBV18 and TRBJ1-5; no reliable D call. CDR3 length: 13 residues. Trimming left V 2 bases short and J 9 bases short, with 11 bases between. Germline V gene sequence: CDR1 KGHSH, CDR2 LQKENI. The CDR3 spells CASSPDQSTPQHF. The CDR3 DNA sequence: TGTGCCAGCTCACCAGACCAATCTACGCCCCAGCATTTT.

This chain joins TRBV12-3 or TRBV12-4 and TRBJ1-1; D remains ambiguous. Trimming shortened V by 7 bases and J by 10 bases, and 19 bases separated the two germline ends. This CDR3 contains 13 residues. Here the CDR3 reads CASKPGYRVGAFF. As DNA, the CDR3 is TGTGCCAGCAAACCGGGATACCGAGTGGGAGCTTTCTTT.

The CDR3 region has the DNA TGTGCCAGCTCGCGGGGACAGGAGGGATACACTGAAGCTTTCTTT. Protein sequence: CASSRGQEGYTEAFF. This chain joins TRBV18 and TRBJ1-1; TRBD1 matches 8 bases. The ends lost 6 bases at V and 3 bases at J; junction bases unmatched: 9. This CDR3 region has 15 residues. In germline, CDR1 is KGHSH, CDR2 LQKENI.

V is TRBV2 and J is TRBJ2-2; 10 bases match TRBD1. V gave up 4 bases and J gave up 6 bases; unmatched junction bases: 5. CDR1 is SNHLY and CDR2 is FYNNEI in the germline V gene. CDR3 length: 15 amino acids. CDR3 nucleotides: TGTGCCAGCAGTGTCCTGGACAGGGGGTCCGGGGAGCTGTTTTTT. Translating it yields CASSVLDRGSGELFF.

The V and J genes are TRBV24-1 and TRBJ2-1, with 7 bases matching TRBD1. The length of the CDR3 is 16 residues. Per the germline V gene, CDR1 is KGHDR and CDR2 is SFDVKD. The V gene end was trimmed by 3 bases and the J gene end by 5 bases; junction bases not matched to a gene: 9. The CDR3 DNA reads as TGTGCCACCAGTGATCCGCCCCGGACAGGCCACAATGAGCAGTTCTTC. It is translated as CATSDPPRTGHNEQFF.

In its sample, this clonotype was seen a few times. This chain connects TRBV20-1 to TRBJ1-1, with a possible D match to TRBD1 (6 bases). Trimming took off 6 bases at V and 3 bases at J, with 17 bases between the two ends. This CDR3 has 14 residues. Germline V gene data show CDR1 as DFQATT and CDR2 as SNEGSKA (reference sequence). CDR3: CSAKWGGRDTEAFF. The CDR3 coding sequence is TGCAGTGCCAAGTGGGGGGGCAGGGACACTGAAGCTTTCTTT.

The table lists this clonotype with many counts. The rearrangement links TRBV27 to TRBJ2-7; the match to TRBD1 covers 7 bases. Trimming cost V 3 bases and J 3 bases; bases outside gene matches: 8. CDR1 and CDR2 (germline): MNHEY, SMNVEV (reference sequence). There are 15 residues in the CDR3. CDR3 amino acids: CASSFRQGVIYEQYF. The CDR3 DNA sequence: TGTGCCAGCAGTTTCAGACAGGGAGTCATCTACGAGCAGTACTTC.

CDR3 in DNA: TGTGCCAGCAGGCCGAAGGTTCCCGCCCAGCCCCAGCATTTT. It translates to CASRPKVPAQPQHF. The chain employs TRBV12-3 or TRBV12-4 and TRBJ1-5; the D is unclear. The V end lost 6 bases, the J end lost 7 bases, and 16 bases lay between the germline ends. This CDR3 region has 14 residues.

The chain combines TRBV15 with TRBJ2-1; D uncertain. The CDR3 is 12 residues long. V dropped 8 bases and J dropped 6 bases, with 11 bases sitting between them. The germline CDR1 and CDR2 sequences are LNHNV and YYDKDF (reference sequence). CDR3 loop: CATAPSRNEQFF. DNA of the CDR3: TGTGCCACCGCGCCCTCCCGCAATGAGCAGTTCTTC. The whole variable domain, filled in from reference TRBV15 and TRBJ2-1, reads DAMVIQNPRYQVTQFGKPVTLSCSQTLNHNVMYWYQQKSSQAPKLLFHYYDKDFNNEADTPDNFQSRRPNTSFCFLDIRSPGLGDTAMYLCATAPSRNEQFFGPGTRLTVL.

The V and J genes are TRBV29-1 and TRBJ2-7; 7 bases are a match to TRBD1. V was pared by 6 bases and J by 4 bases, with 6 bases of the junction left unmatched. CDR3 length: 12 amino acids. Germline V lookup: CDR1 SQVTM, CDR2 ANQGSEA. CDR3 DNA sequence: TGCAGCGTGCTCGACAGGGTGTACGAGCAGTACTTC. It specifies CSVLDRVYEQYF.

The chain links TRBV20-1 to TRBJ1-1; a possible D gene is TRBD1 (6 bases). The germline V gene has CDR1 DFQATT and CDR2 SNEGSKA (reference sequence). The CDR3 is 12 residues long. The CDR3 DNA reads as TGCAGGGACAGCAGGGGCCCCAGAGGAGCTTTCTTT. The encoded protein is CRDSRGPRGAFF.

The chain uses TRBV15 and TRBJ2-3; 15 positions agree with TRBD2. Trimming took 2 bases from V and 8 from J; bases not matched to a gene: 11. The CDR3 consists of 18 residues. Germline assignment: CDR1 LNHNV and CDR2 YYDKDF (reference sequence). CDR3 amino acids: CATSRQIRTSGGEGTQYF. The CDR3 DNA reads TGTGCCACCAGCAGACAAATCCGGACTAGCGGGGGGGAGGGTACGCAGTATTTT.

V and J are TRBV5-1 and TRBJ2-1, with 7 nucleotides matching TRBD1. Trimming removed 4 bases from V and 3 bases from J; junction bases left unmatched: 7. This CDR3 is built from 15 residues. CDR1 and CDR2 (germline): SGHRS, YFSETQ. Here the CDR3 reads CASSTYRGGYNEQFF. Here the CDR3 DNA reads TGCGCCAGCAGCACCTACAGGGGCGGCTACAATGAGCAGTTCTTC.

Many counts were recorded for this clonotype. The chain employs TRBV7-8 and TRBJ2-1; D perhaps matches TRBD2 (6 bases). Germline V gene lookup returns CDR1 SGHVS and CDR2 FQNEAQ. Trimming shortened V by 3 bases and J by 6 bases, and 12 bases separated the two germline ends. The CDR3 is 14 residues long. In nucleotides, the CDR3 is TGTGCCAGCAGCTTGGGGAGGCTCGGCAATGAGCAGTTCTTC. As protein: CASSLGRLGNEQFF.

Only a few counts were recorded for this clonotype. This chain joins TRBV9 and TRBJ2-6, with a weak D call TRBD2 (5 bases). The CDR3 loop spans 18 amino acids. Germline CDR1 SGDLS, CDR2 YYNGEE. V lost 0 bases and J lost 0, with 13 bases in between. The CDR3: CASSVVPSSTSGANVLTF. In DNA, the CDR3 is TGTGCCAGCAGCGTAGTCCCTAGCTCCACCTCTGGGGCCAACGTCCTGACTTTC.

The chain is built from TRBV9 and TRBJ2-2; D is possibly TRBD1 (5 bases). The germline gives CDR1 SGDLS, CDR2 YYNGEE. The germline V and J ends were trimmed by 3 bases and 2 bases, with 14 bases remaining between them. The CDR3 contains 16 residues. CDR3 coding DNA: TGTGCCAGCAGCGCCCAAACAGGCCGAAACACCGGGGAGCTGTTTTTT. Its protein product is CASSAQTGRNTGELFF.

This clonotype was seen a few times. This chain uses TRBV19 with TRBJ1-2; 7 positions match TRBD1. The germline V gene encodes CDR1 LNHDA and CDR2 SQIVND (reference sequence). V shed 8 bases, J shed 8 bases, and the junction held 11 bases outside the gene matches. This CDR3 has 13 amino acids. CDR3 DNA sequence: TGTGCCAGTGGACCGGGGACAGCCTGGGGCTACACCTTC. Translation gives CASGPGTAWGYTF.

The V call is TRBV12-3 or TRBV12-4, the J call TRBJ1-2, with D unclear. Trimming stripped 5 bases from V and 5 bases from J, with 21 bases between. The CDR3 runs to 16 residues. The CDR3 nucleotides are TGTGCCAGCAGTCTCACCCTCATGGGAAGGGAATATGGCTACACCTTC. Amino acid sequence: CASSLTLMGREYGYTF.

V is TRBV20-1 and J is TRBJ2-1; 8 bases are a match to TRBD2. The ends lost 3 bases at V and 6 bases at J; junction bases unmatched: 4. The V gene's germline CDR1 is DFQATT and CDR2 SNEGSKA (reference sequence). CDR3 length: 13 residues. CDR3 nucleotide sequence: TGCAGTGCTAGCGGGAGGGCCCTCAATGAGCAGTTCTTC. It translates to CSASGRALNEQFF.

This clonotype was seen at least ten times. The J gene is TRBJ2-3, the V gene TRBV24-1; D not resolved. CDR1 and CDR2 (germline): KGHDR, SFDVKD. The CDR3 consists of 14 residues. Deletions cut 1 base from V and 3 bases from J, with 7 bases between. CDR3 nucleotides: TGTGCCACCAGTGATTTTGGAGCAACAGATACGCAGTATTTT. It translates to CATSDFGATDTQYF.

This clonotype was recorded at least ten times. This sequence joins TRBV7-2 and TRBJ1-1; 7 bases are shared with TRBD1. V lost 5 bases, J lost 2 bases, and 5 bases stayed unmatched. CDR1 is SGHTA and CDR2 is FQGNSA in the germline V gene. The CDR3 runs 14 residues. The CDR3 DNA reads as TGTGCCAGCAGCGCAAGACAGGGAAACACTGAAGCTTTCTTT. It codes for CASSARQGNTEAFF.

This clonotype was detected a few times. The V gene is TRBV10-3, the J gene TRBJ2-7; D is unclear. Trimming took 6 bases from V and 0 from J, leaving 6 bases between them. The CDR3 has 12 amino acids. The germline CDR1 and CDR2 sequences are ENHRY and SYGVKD. The chain's CDR3 is CAIRRSSYEQYF. Here the CDR3 DNA reads TGTGCCATCAGAAGGAGCTCCTACGAGCAGTACTTC.

CDR3 residues: CSVSGVAPNYGYTF. The DNA of the CDR3 is TGCAGTGTCTCGGGAGTTGCGCCTAACTATGGCTACACCTTC. The V call is TRBV20-1, the J call TRBJ1-2; D gene ambiguous. V was pared by 7 bases and J by 0 bases, with 15 bases between. The CDR3 has 14 amino acids. The V gene's germline CDR1 is DFQATT and CDR2 SNEGSKA (reference sequence).